The 3 T cell receptor beta chains below were found in one sample sequenced in a study of blood T cell repertoires in COVID-19. This table comes from immunoSEQ multiplex PCR, and its TCRdb copy is limited to in-frame clones, with some not included. This table holds approximately 190,000 clones, around nine tenths found once. Material: peripheral blood. All receptors come from a man aged 35 to 55 with active or convalescent COVID-19.

The rearrangement links TRBV9 to TRBJ2-3; 14 bases fit TRBD2. After removal of 5 bases from V and 2 bases from J, the junction contained 4 bases not matched to a gene. Germline loops: CDR1 SGDLS, CDR2 YYNGEE. CDR3 size: 16 residues. The CDR3 DNA reads as TGTGCCAGCAGGCCGACTAGCGGGGGGGACACAGATACGCAGTATTTT. Its translation is CASRPTSGGDTDTQYF.

The count of this clone is one. The V call is TRBV12-3 or TRBV12-4, the J call TRBJ1-2; D gene ambiguous. The CDR3 has 12 residues. The ends were cut back, 6 bases at V and 7 bases at J, with 12 bases in the middle. The CDR3 DNA follows: TGTGCCAGCAGCTTATTCTCCCTTGGCTACACCTTC. Protein: CASSLFSLGYTF.

To note about this clone: Different DNA sequences within this sample yield the same CDR3. V usage is TRBV9 and J usage is TRBJ2-1, with a tentative D call TRBD2 (6 bases). Germline values: CDR1 SGDLS, CDR2 YYNGEE. There are 15 residues in the CDR3. V gave up 3 bases and J gave up 0 bases, with 10 bases separating them. The CDR3 sequence: CASSAGGSSYNEQFF. Here the CDR3 DNA reads TGTGCCAGCAGCGCCGGGGGTAGCTCCTACAATGAGCAGTTCTTC. Full variable domain (rest looked up from reference TRBV9 and TRBJ2-1): DSGVTQTPKHLITATGQRVTLRCSPRSGDLSVYWYQQSLDQGLQFLIQYYNGEERAKGNILERFSAQQFPDLHSELNLSSLELGDSALYFCASSAGGSSYNEQFFGPGTRLTVL.